The TCR beta chain under discussion was sequenced for a study of breast tumors, draining lymph nodes, adjacent tissues. On this clonotype: What it binds is not known.

TCRdb re-derived calls from the multiplex PCR reads in MiXCR, one entry per CDR3 protein. The table has about 130,000 distinct CDR3 sequences, less than 20% seen once; the top ten hold more than 3%. The germline CDR1 and CDR2 sequences are LNHDA and SQIVND (reference sequence). The CDR3 sequence is 15 residues long. Trimming at V came to 6 bases and at J to 1 base, leaving 5 bases not matched to a gene. Breast cancer patients provided tissue from their axillary draining lymph nodes. Notes on the study in general: The data were judged consistent with most tumor T cells coming from lymph node and expanding in tumor. Tumor and nontumor repertoires were significantly more similar in luminal-like than in basal-like breast cancer. Tumor repertoires ranked between lymph nodes and nontumor tissue in diversity, with V and J gene preferences.

The chain carries TRBV19 and TRBJ1-5; TRBD1 matches at 8 bases. Material: axillary lymph node tissue. The clonotype originates from a female donor with breast cancer. Some clones in this sample may be carry-over from other donors' samples. The CDR3 DNA sequence: TGTGCCAGTAGAGGACAGGGCAGGAGCAATCAGCCCCAGCATTTT. This gives the protein CASRGQGRSNQPQHF.